Listed here are 27 T cell receptor beta chains from one sample, sequenced in a study of CD4+ T cells in melanoma. Profiled with immunoSEQ multiplex PCR; TCRdb holds only in-frame clones, not every one. The sample has around 110,000 clones, around 92% seen once; the top ten hold 3% to 4%. Source material: peripheral blood. Every receptor here comes from a human donor with melanoma.

The V gene is TRBV7-2, the J gene TRBJ2-3, with D perhaps assigned TRBD1 or TRBD2 (5 bases each). Per the germline V gene, CDR1 is SGHTA and CDR2 is FQGNSA. V lost 4 bases and J lost 4, with 9 bases in between. The CDR3 covers 13 residues. The DNA of the CDR3 is TGTGCCAGCAGCTCCCTGGGGGCAGATACGCAGTATTTT. This sequence encodes CASSSLGADTQYF. Drawing the rest from reference TRBV7-2 and TRBJ2-3, the complete variable domain is GAGVSQSPSNKVTEKGKDVELRCDPISGHTALYWYRQSLGQGLEFLIYFQGNSAPDKSGLPSDRFSAERTGGSVSTLTIQRTQQEDSAVYLCASSSLGADTQYFGPGTRLTVL.

V and J are TRBV7-8 and TRBJ2-3, with 7 bases that match TRBD1. The CDR3 loop spans 15 amino acids. Germline CDR1 reads SGHVS; CDR2 reads FQNEAQ. V lost 5 bases and J lost 3; bases outside the gene matches: 8. The CDR3 reads CASSPQGLFTDTQYF. CDR3 coding DNA: TGTGCCAGCAGCCCACAGGGGCTTTTTACAGATACGCAGTATTTT. The complete variable domain, with remaining parts taken from reference TRBV7-8 and TRBJ2-3, reads GAGVSQSPRYKVAKRGQDVALRCDPISGHVSLFWYQQALGQGPEFLTYFQNEAQLDKSGLPSDRFFAERPEGSVSTLKIQRTQQEDSAVYLCASSPQGLFTDTQYFGPGTRLTVL.

This clone has only one observation. The chain couples TRBV2 to TRBJ1-2, with TRBD1 matching 7 bases. J gave up 3 bases and V 5 bases, and 9 bases lay outside the gene matches. CDR1 is SNHLY and CDR2 is FYNNEI in the germline V gene. The CDR3 runs to 15 residues. CDR3 sequence: CASSLTRTGDYGYTF. CDR3 bases: TGTGCCAGCAGTCTGACTCGGACAGGCGACTATGGCTACACCTTC.

This chain uses TRBV7-8 with TRBJ2-7; the D call may be TRBD1 or TRBD2 (6 bases each). There are 16 residues in the CDR3. Trimming pared 5 bases from V and 0 bases from J, leaving 17 bases between. Germline V gene sequence: CDR1 SGHVS, CDR2 FQNEAQ. The CDR3 here is CASSPRRGASSYEQYF. The CDR3 DNA reads as TGTGCCAGCAGCCCCCGGAGGGGGGCTAGCTCCTACGAGCAGTACTTC.

This chain joins TRBV7-2 and TRBJ2-5; 11 bases line up with TRBD2. V was pared by 4 bases and J by 1 base, with 8 bases of the junction left unmatched. CDR3 size: 17 residues. Germline V gives CDR1 SGHTA, CDR2 FQGNSA. As DNA, the CDR3 is TGTGCCAGCAGCTGGACTAGCGGGCTTTCGGGCCAAGAGACCCAGTACTTC. Its protein product is CASSWTSGLSGQETQYF.

The chain recombines TRBV7-9 with TRBJ2-7; 12 nucleotides line up with TRBD2. This CDR3 comprises 15 residues. V shed 5 bases, J shed 1 base, and the junction held 3 bases outside the gene matches. The germline CDR1 and CDR2 sequences are SEHNR and FQNEAQ (reference sequence). The chain's CDR3 is CASSQLAGGSYEQYF. The CDR3, as DNA: TGTGCCAGCAGCCAACTAGCGGGAGGTTCCTACGAGCAGTACTTC. Full variable domain (missing parts from reference TRBV7-9 and TRBJ2-7): DTGVSQNPRHKITKRGQNVTFRCDPISEHNRLYWYRQTLGQGPEFLTYFQNEAQLEKSRLLSDRFSAERPKGSFSTLEIQRTEQGDSAMYLCASSQLAGGSYEQYFGPGTRLTVT.

As for this clone: Different DNA sequences within this sample yield the same CDR3. This chain connects TRBV10-3 to TRBJ1-1; no definite D call. CDR1 is ENHRY and CDR2 is SYGVKD in the germline V gene. The CDR3 sequence is 12 residues long. Trimming removed 9 bases at V and 3 bases at J, with 11 bases between. CDR3 sequence: CAIRGGDTEAFF. CDR3 bases: TGTGCCATTCGAGGCGGGGACACTGAAGCTTTCTTT.

This chain uses TRBV19 with TRBJ2-3; D perhaps matches TRBD1 (6 bases). This CDR3 has 13 amino acids. V lost 10 bases and J lost 4, with 15 bases in between. Germline V CDR1 and CDR2: LNHDA, SQIVND (reference sequence). CDR3 sequence: CATNSQGSDTQYF. CDR3 DNA sequence: TGTGCCACCAACTCCCAGGGGTCAGATACGCAGTATTTT. Complete variable domain (other parts from reference TRBV19 and TRBJ2-3): DGGITQSPKYLFRKEGQNVTLSCEQNLNHDAMYWYRQDPGQGLRLIYYSQIVNDFQKGDIAEGYSVSREKKESFPLTVTSAQKNPTAFYLCATNSQGSDTQYFGPGTRLTVL.

J is TRBJ2-5 and V is TRBV11-1; D may be TRBD1 (7 bases). The germline CDR1 and CDR2 sequences are SGHAT and FQDESV (reference sequence). Trimming left V 6 bases short and J 3 bases short, with 23 bases between. This CDR3 comprises 17 residues. The CDR3 is CASSYYNFGRGEETQYF. CDR3 coding DNA: TGTGCCAGCAGTTATTACAATTTTGGCAGGGGGGAAGAGACCCAGTACTTC.

The rearrangement joins TRBV28 to TRBJ2-3; the match to TRBD1 covers 9 bases. V lost 6 bases, J lost 1 base, and 5 bases stayed unmatched. The germline V gene has CDR1 MDHEN and CDR2 SYDVKM. This CDR3 has 15 residues. CDR3 sequence: CASSHRGRGTDTQYF. CDR3 DNA sequence: TGTGCCAGCAGCCACAGGGGGCGCGGCACAGATACGCAGTATTTT.

This chain connects TRBV6-1 to TRBJ1-1; 9 nucleotides line up with TRBD1. Germline-derived CDR1 and CDR2 are MNHNS and SASEGT. Trimming at V came to 6 bases and at J to 1 base, leaving 3 bases not matched to a gene. The CDR3 is made up of 14 amino acids. The CDR3 protein is CASRGQGWNTEAFF. The DNA of the CDR3 is TGTGCCAGCAGGGGACAGGGATGGAACACTGAAGCTTTCTTT.

V gene TRBV18 combines with J gene TRBJ1-2; 10 bases match TRBD1. V dropped 1 base and J dropped 8; count of bases not matched to a gene: 4. This CDR3 is built from 14 residues. Looked up from germline, CDR1 is KGHSH and CDR2 is LQKENI. The CDR3 nucleotides read TGTGCCAGCTCACCACGGGACAGGGGAGAGGGCTACACCTTC. It is translated as CASSPRDRGEGYTF.

This clone has just a few counts. The V gene is TRBV9, the J gene TRBJ2-5; possible D gene TRBD2, 5 bases. The V end was cut by 3 bases, the J end by 6 bases, with 12 bases between. The CDR3 extends over 13 amino acids. Germline V lookup: CDR1 SGDLS, CDR2 YYNGEE. CDR3 sequence (DNA): TGTGCCAGCAGCGCGGGAACAGCGAAGACCCAGTACTTC. It specifies CASSAGTAKTQYF.

This sequence joins TRBV2 and TRBJ2-6; unclear D gene. The CDR3 runs 14 residues. The germline gives CDR1 SNHLY, CDR2 FYNNEI. V lost 7 bases and J 0 bases, leaving 7 bases between the germline ends. The CDR3: CASKLLSGANVLTF. The CDR3 region has the DNA TGTGCCAGCAAGCTTCTCTCTGGGGCCAACGTCCTGACTTTC.

This rearrangement joins TRBV5-1 to TRBJ2-3; 11 positions agree with TRBD2. The CDR3 totals 16 residues. The ends lost 7 bases at V and 5 bases at J; junction bases unmatched: 12. Germline V gene sequence: CDR1 SGHRS, CDR2 YFSETQ. CDR3 protein: CASSRVAGGPGDTQYF. CDR3 DNA: TGCGCCAGCTCGAGGGTAGCGGGGGGGCCGGGAGATACGCAGTATTTT.

This clone is a singleton in its sample. The CDR3 is CASRVVADSYEQYF. As DNA, the CDR3 is TGTGCCAGCAGGGTCGTCGCGGATTCCTACGAGCAGTACTTC. The rearrangement joins TRBV6-1 to TRBJ2-7; the D is unclear. The CDR3 covers 14 residues. The V end lost 6 bases, the J end lost 1 base, and 13 bases lay between the germline ends. Germline V lookup: CDR1 MNHNS, CDR2 SASEGT.

This sequence joins TRBV11-3 and TRBJ1-1; D might be TRBD1 (5 bases). V was shortened by 8 bases and J by 6 bases, with 19 bases between the two germline ends. The CDR3 sequence is 14 residues long. Germline CDR1 and CDR2: SGHNT and YENEEA. The DNA of the CDR3 is TGTGCCAGCTCGTCGGACACCCGAAGGGCTGAAGCTTTCTTT. This sequence encodes CASSSDTRRAEAFF.

This sequence joins TRBV6-1 and TRBJ1-1; D gene uncertain. V was pared by 1 base and J by 3 bases, with 12 bases between. Germline V gene lookup returns CDR1 MNHNS and CDR2 SASEGT. The CDR3 spans 15 residues. In DNA form, the CDR3 reads TGTGCCAGCAGTGAAGGGATAAGGTCGTACACTGAAGCTTTCTTT. Its protein is CASSEGIRSYTEAFF.

The chain links TRBV2 to TRBJ1-1; no firm D call. The CDR3 runs 14 residues. V lost 6 bases and J 4 bases, leaving 15 bases between the germline ends. Germline V lookup: CDR1 SNHLY, CDR2 FYNNEI. Here the CDR3 reads CASREMTTLTEAFF. The CDR3 bases are TGTGCCAGCAGAGAGATGACAACCCTCACTGAAGCTTTCTTT.

The rearrangement links TRBV6-5 to TRBJ1-1, with a possible D match to TRBD1 (5 bases). Deletions cut 7 bases from V and 3 bases from J, with 18 bases between. The CDR3 covers 15 residues. CDR1 and CDR2 (germline): MNHEY, SVGAGI. The CDR3 region is CASTPFGTGDTEAFF. In DNA, the CDR3 is TGTGCCAGCACCCCGTTTGGGACCGGGGACACTGAAGCTTTCTTT.

The V call is TRBV5-1, the J call TRBJ2-5; D may be TRBD1 or TRBD2 (5 bases each). V dropped 4 bases and J dropped 3 bases, with 13 bases sitting between them. Per germline, CDR1 SGHRS and CDR2 YFSETQ. CDR3 length: 14 residues. CDR3 in DNA: TGCGCCAGCAGCCTTCCCGGGACGGAAGAGACCCAGTACTTC. Amino acid sequence: CASSLPGTEETQYF. Using reference TRBV5-1 and TRBJ2-5 for the parts outside the CDR3, the full variable domain is KAGVTQTPRYLIKTRGQQVTLSCSPISGHRSVSWYQQTPGQGLQFLFEYFSETQRNKGNFPGRFSGRQFSNSRSEMNVSTLELGDSALYLCASSLPGTEETQYFGPGTRLLVL.

This rearrangement joins TRBV13 to TRBJ2-1; D remains ambiguous. The CDR3 length is 14 residues. CDR1 and CDR2 (germline): PRHDT, FYEKMQ (reference sequence). Trimming removed 0 bases at V and 5 bases at J, with 8 bases between. The CDR3 reads CASSLGIGNNEQFF. The CDR3 region has the DNA TGTGCCAGCAGCTTAGGCATAGGGAACAATGAGCAGTTCTTC.

This chain connects TRBV11-3 to TRBJ1-3, with D unresolved. The germline V gene has CDR1 SGHNT and CDR2 YENEEA. Trimming took 2 bases from V and 0 from J, leaving 17 bases between them. The CDR3 sequence is 18 residues long. The CDR3 here is CASSLPQAGYSSGNTIYF. The CDR3 nucleotides are TGTGCCAGCAGCTTACCACAAGCAGGCTATAGCTCTGGAAACACCATATATTTT.

V usage is TRBV27 and J usage is TRBJ2-7, with D tentatively TRBD1 or TRBD2 (5 bases each). V shed 4 bases and J shed 6 bases, with 13 bases lying between them. Germline V gene lookup returns CDR1 MNHEY and CDR2 SMNVEV (reference sequence). There are 13 residues in the CDR3. The CDR3 sequence: CASSWSRDGEQYF. As DNA, the CDR3 is TGTGCCAGCAGTTGGAGTCGGGACGGCGAGCAGTACTTC.

This clone was recorded only once. This chain links TRBV28 with TRBJ2-7, with 8 bases identical to TRBD1. The CDR3 has 15 residues. The V segment lost 3 bases and the J segment 2 bases; nucleotides outside the gene matches: 6. The V gene's germline CDR1 is MDHEN and CDR2 SYDVKM. CDR3 in amino acids: CASSFARGPAYEQYF. In DNA, the CDR3 is TGTGCCAGCAGTTTCGCCAGGGGGCCAGCCTACGAGCAGTACTTC.

The genes are TRBV5-1 and TRBJ1-1; D is possibly TRBD1 (6 bases). The CDR3 is 15 residues long. The ends were cut back, 2 bases at V and 4 bases at J, with 15 bases in the middle. CDR1 and CDR2 (germline): SGHRS, YFSETQ. CDR3: CASSFTGAVGTEAFF. CDR3 DNA: TGCGCCAGCAGCTTTACGGGGGCGGTTGGCACTGAAGCTTTCTTT.

The chain employs TRBV27 and TRBJ1-1; 10 positions match TRBD1. Germline CDR1 is MNHEY and CDR2 is SMNVEV (reference sequence). The J segment lost 4 bases and the V segment lost 7 bases, leaving 15 bases of the junction unmatched. There are 17 residues in the CDR3. The CDR3 protein is CASTATGTGAGGTEAFF. The CDR3 DNA reads as TGTGCCAGCACCGCCACCGGGACAGGGGCGGGGGGCACTGAAGCTTTCTTT.